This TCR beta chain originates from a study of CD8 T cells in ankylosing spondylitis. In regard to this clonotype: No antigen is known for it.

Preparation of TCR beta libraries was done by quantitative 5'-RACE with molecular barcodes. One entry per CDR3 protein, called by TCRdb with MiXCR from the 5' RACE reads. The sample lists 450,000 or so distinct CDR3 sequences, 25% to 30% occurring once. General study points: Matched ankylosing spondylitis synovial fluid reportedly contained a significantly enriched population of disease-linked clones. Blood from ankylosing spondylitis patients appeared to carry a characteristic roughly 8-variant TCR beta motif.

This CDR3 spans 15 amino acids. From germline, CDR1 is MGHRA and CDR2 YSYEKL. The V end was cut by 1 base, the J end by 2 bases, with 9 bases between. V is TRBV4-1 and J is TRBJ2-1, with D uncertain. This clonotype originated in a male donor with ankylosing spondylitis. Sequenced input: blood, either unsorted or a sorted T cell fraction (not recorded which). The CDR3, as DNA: TGCGCCAGCAGCCAAGTCAGACGAGCCTACAATGAGCAGTTCTTC. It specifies CASSQVRRAYNEQFF.